Included here is one TCR beta chain sequence, with context. The entry originates in a study of control samples from healthy donors and cancer patients. Some clones are missing from TCRdb's copy, which holds only in-frame ones; the method was immunoSEQ multiplex PCR. This sample has about 140,000 clones; about 90% occur once, and the top ten carry 1.5% to 2%. The CDR3 is 15 residues long. Per germline, CDR1 KGHSH and CDR2 LQKENI. The V end was cut by 2 bases, the J end by 4 bases, with 12 bases between. This sequence joins TRBV18 and TRBJ2-1, with a tentative D call TRBD1 (5 bases). The receptor comes from a man younger than 30 in good health. The specimen was blood. CDR3 DNA sequence: TGTGCCAGCTCACCAAGGGGTGACGGTTACAATGAGCAGTTCTTC. This translates into CASSPRGDGYNEQFF. Full variable domain (outside the CDR3, taken from reference TRBV18 and TRBJ2-1): NAGVMQNPRHLVRRRGQEARLRCSPMKGHSHVYWYRQLPEEGLKFMVYLQKENIIDESGMPKERFSAEFPKEGPSILRIQQVVRGDSAAYFCASSPRGDGYNEQFFGPGTRLTVL.